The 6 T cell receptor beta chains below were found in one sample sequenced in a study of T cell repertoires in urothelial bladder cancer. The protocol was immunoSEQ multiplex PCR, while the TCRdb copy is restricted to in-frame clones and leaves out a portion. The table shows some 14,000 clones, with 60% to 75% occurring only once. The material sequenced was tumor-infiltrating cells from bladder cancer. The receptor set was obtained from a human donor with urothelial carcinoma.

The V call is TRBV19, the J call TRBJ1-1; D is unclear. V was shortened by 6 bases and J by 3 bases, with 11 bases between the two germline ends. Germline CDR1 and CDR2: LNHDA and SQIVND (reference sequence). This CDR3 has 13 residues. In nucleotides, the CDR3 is TGTGCCAGTAGGTTCTCCCAGCACACTGAAGCTTTCTTT. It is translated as CASRFSQHTEAFF.

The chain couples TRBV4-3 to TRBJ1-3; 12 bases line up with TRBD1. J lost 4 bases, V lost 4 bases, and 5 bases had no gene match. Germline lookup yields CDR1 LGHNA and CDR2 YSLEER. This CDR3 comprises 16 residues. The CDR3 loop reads CASSLGQGAGGNTIYF. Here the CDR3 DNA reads TGCGCCAGCAGCCTGGGACAGGGGGCAGGAGGAAACACCATATATTTT.

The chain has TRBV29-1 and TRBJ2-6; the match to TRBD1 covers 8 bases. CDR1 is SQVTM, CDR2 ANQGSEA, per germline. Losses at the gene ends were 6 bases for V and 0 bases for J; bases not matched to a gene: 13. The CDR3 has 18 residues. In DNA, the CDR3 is TGCAGCGTGAGAGATGGACAGGGCGTATACTCTGGGGCCAACGTCCTGACTTTC. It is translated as CSVRDGQGVYSGANVLTF.

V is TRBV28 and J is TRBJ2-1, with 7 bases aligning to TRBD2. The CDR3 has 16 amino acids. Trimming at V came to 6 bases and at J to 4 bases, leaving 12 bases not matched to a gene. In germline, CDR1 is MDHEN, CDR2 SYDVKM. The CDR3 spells CASSPGGAGSYNEQFF. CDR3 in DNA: TGTGCCAGCAGCCCAGGTGGAGCGGGGTCGTACAATGAGCAGTTCTTC.

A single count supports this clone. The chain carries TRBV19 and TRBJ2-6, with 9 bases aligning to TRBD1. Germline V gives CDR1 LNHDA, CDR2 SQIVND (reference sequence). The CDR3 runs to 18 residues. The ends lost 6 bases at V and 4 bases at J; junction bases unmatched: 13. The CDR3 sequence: CASRSPGQGGSGANVLTF. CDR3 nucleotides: TGTGCCAGTAGATCTCCGGGACAGGGTGGATCAGGGGCCAACGTCCTGACTTTC.

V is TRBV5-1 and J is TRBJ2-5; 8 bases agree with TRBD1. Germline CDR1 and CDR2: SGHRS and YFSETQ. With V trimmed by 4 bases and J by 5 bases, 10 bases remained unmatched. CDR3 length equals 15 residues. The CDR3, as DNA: TGCGCCAGCAGCACCCCGGCAGGGGGCGATGAGACCCAGTACTTC. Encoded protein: CASSTPAGGDETQYF. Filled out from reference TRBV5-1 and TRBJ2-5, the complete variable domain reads KAGVTQTPRYLIKTRGQQVTLSCSPISGHRSVSWYQQTPGQGLQFLFEYFSETQRNKGNFPGRFSGRQFSNSRSEMNVSTLELGDSALYLCASSTPAGGDETQYFGPGTRLLVL.